This is a list of T cell receptor beta chains from one sample in a study of cytomegalovirus exposure and HLA in healthy donors. Repertoires were generated with immunoSEQ multiplex PCR, while TCRdb's copy carries only in-frame clones and drops some. The sample has more than 55,000 clones, around 90% seen once. The specimen sequenced was PBMCs. The receptor set was obtained from a man between 18 and 35 years old in good health and CMV-seronegative. Each CDR3 is given without its conserved first and last residue. A D gene is named only where the DNA matches it firmly.

>-|TRBJ2-5|TRBV7-2
ASSSNSGQETQY
>TRBD2|TRBJ2-2|TRBV5-5
ASSTHTGLASTGELF
>-|TRBJ1-3|TRBV28
ASSSGQSGNTIY
>-|TRBJ2-2|TRBV5-4
ASSLTGAGELF
>-|TRBJ1-2|TRBV6-1
ASSDLKYSEINYGYT
>-|TRBJ2-7|TRBV7-9
ASSPSSYEQY
>TRBD1|TRBJ2-7|TRBV28
ASSHRGVYEQY
>TRBD2|TRBJ2-7|TRBV19
ASSINAGDVSEQY
>TRBD1|TRBJ1-2|TRBV7-2
ASSLDAGGYGYT
>TRBD2|TRBJ2-7|TRBV6-1
ASSDPAGIAYEQY
>-|TRBJ2-7|TRBV30
AWSDGPGDYEQY